This entry lists 13 T cell receptor beta chains sequenced from one sample in a study of blood T cell repertoires in COVID-19. The table came from immunoSEQ multiplex PCR; TCRdb's copy has only in-frame clones and leaves some out. The data show over 600,000 clones, approximately 90% seen once. Sequenced material: peripheral blood. Receptor source: a woman aged 18-29 years with acute or convalescent COVID-19.

The chain recombines TRBV7-9 with TRBJ1-5; maybe TRBD1 (5 bases). This CDR3 has 15 residues. Trimming took off 4 bases at V and 3 bases at J, with 13 bases between the two ends. Per germline, CDR1 SEHNR and CDR2 FQNEAQ (reference sequence). CDR3 amino acids: CASSSGLNINQPQHF. The CDR3 DNA reads TGTGCCAGCAGCTCGGGACTGAATATCAATCAGCCCCAGCATTTT.

This chain joins TRBV12-3 or TRBV12-4 and TRBJ2-1, with a weak D call TRBD2 (5 bases). There are 13 residues in the CDR3. V gave up 6 bases and J gave up 4 bases, with 10 bases separating them. CDR3 loop: CASSKDFYNEQFF. The DNA of the CDR3 is TGTGCCAGCAGCAAGGACTTTTACAATGAGCAGTTCTTC.

The genes are TRBV6-1 and TRBJ1-6; D not certain. The CDR3 totals 17 residues. Trimming shortened V by 1 base and J by 9 bases, and 19 bases separated the two germline ends. Germline V lookup: CDR1 MNHNS, CDR2 SASEGT. The CDR3 DNA sequence: TGTGCCAGCAGTGAAGGTAGCTCTGCGGGAGGGCGTTCACCCCTCCACTTT. Amino acid sequence: CASSEGSSAGGRSPLHF.

The chain couples TRBV15 to TRBJ2-5; 8 nucleotides agree with TRBD1. Germline trimming cut 11 bases from V and 3 bases from J; bases unmatched to any gene: 8. The length of the CDR3 is 13 residues. The germline V gene has CDR1 LNHNV and CDR2 YYDKDF (reference sequence). Here the CDR3 DNA reads TGTGCCGCCGGCGACAGGGGCGAAGAGACCCAGTACTTC. This gives the protein CAAGDRGEETQYF.

The V gene is TRBV7-9, the J gene TRBJ2-4; 9 positions agree with TRBD1. With 1 base clipped from V and 6 bases from J, the junction kept 4 bases outside the gene matches. Germline lookup yields CDR1 SEHNR and CDR2 FQNEAQ (reference sequence). CDR3 length: 15 residues. CDR3 in DNA: TGTGCCAGCAGCTTAGGACAGGGGGTCTTAAACATTCAGTACTTC. Translated, it gives CASSLGQGVLNIQYF.

V is TRBV28 and J is TRBJ1-5; D is perhaps TRBD1 (5 bases). Germline CDR1 and CDR2: MDHEN and SYDVKM. The V gene lost 3 bases and the J gene lost 4 bases, with 19 bases spanning the gap. The CDR3 is 17 amino acids. Written as DNA, the CDR3 is TGTGCCAGCAGTTTCCTGGGGAAAGGGGTGGGAAATCAGCCCCAGCATTTT. Translated: CASSFLGKGVGNQPQHF.

This CDR3 reads CASSPAAGDYEQYF. CDR3 coding DNA: TGTGCCAGTAGTCCCGCGGCGGGGGACTACGAGCAGTACTTC. V gene TRBV19 combines with J gene TRBJ2-7; 7 bases are shared with TRBD2. Germline V gives CDR1 LNHDA, CDR2 SQIVND (reference sequence). Trimming removed 5 bases from V and 3 bases from J; junction bases left unmatched: 7. CDR3 size: 14 residues.

The chain carries TRBV10-3 and TRBJ2-2, with D possibly being TRBD1 (6 bases). Trimming pared 10 bases from V and 1 base from J, leaving 13 bases between. Germline V CDR1 and CDR2: ENHRY, SYGVKD. The CDR3 totals 14 residues. The CDR3 coding sequence is TGTGCCACCCTCGGGACACTGAACACCGGGGAGCTGTTTTTT. Its protein product is CATLGTLNTGELFF.

Only a few counts were recorded for this clone. The gene calls are TRBV18 and TRBJ2-1; 9 bases fit TRBD2. Germline CDR1 and CDR2: KGHSH and LQKENI. The CDR3 length is 17 residues. The junction had 12 bases not matched to a gene; V was cut back by 6 bases and J by 3 bases. This chain's CDR3 is CASSRTPLAGNYNEQFF. In DNA form, the CDR3 reads TGTGCCAGCTCCCGGACCCCCCTAGCGGGGAACTACAATGAGCAGTTCTTC.

The rearrangement joins TRBV7-2 to TRBJ1-2, with TRBD1 matching 10 bases. V lost 0 bases and J lost 8; bases outside the gene matches: 3. This CDR3 has 14 residues. Looked up from germline, CDR1 is SGHTA and CDR2 is FQGNSA. DNA for the CDR3: TGTGCCAGCAGCTTAGCCGGGACAGGGGACGGCTACACCTTC. This translates into CASSLAGTGDGYTF.

The chain is built from TRBV2 and TRBJ1-2; D possibly corresponds to TRBD1 (6 bases). The CDR3 covers 11 residues. V lost 7 bases, J lost 8 bases, and 11 bases lay in between. Germline V lookup: CDR1 SNHLY, CDR2 FYNNEI. The CDR3 sequence is CASTYREGYTF. The CDR3 DNA is TGTGCCAGCACTTACAGGGAGGGCTACACCTTC.

This chain links TRBV6-5 with TRBJ1-1; D is uncertain. The CDR3 loop spans 13 amino acids. V lost 5 bases and J lost 5, with 12 bases in between. The germline gives CDR1 MNHEY, CDR2 SVGAGI. The CDR3 protein is CASSPVQRTEAFF. In DNA, the CDR3 is TGTGCCAGCAGTCCCGTACAGAGAACTGAAGCTTTCTTT.

This sequence joins TRBV7-8 and TRBJ1-1; the D is unclear. The germline V gene encodes CDR1 SGHVS and CDR2 FQNEAQ. CDR3 size: 14 residues. V gave up 2 bases and J gave up 1 base, with 8 bases separating them. This CDR3 reads CASSLTPGNTEAFF. The CDR3 DNA reads TGTGCCAGCAGCTTAACCCCGGGGAACACTGAAGCTTTCTTT.